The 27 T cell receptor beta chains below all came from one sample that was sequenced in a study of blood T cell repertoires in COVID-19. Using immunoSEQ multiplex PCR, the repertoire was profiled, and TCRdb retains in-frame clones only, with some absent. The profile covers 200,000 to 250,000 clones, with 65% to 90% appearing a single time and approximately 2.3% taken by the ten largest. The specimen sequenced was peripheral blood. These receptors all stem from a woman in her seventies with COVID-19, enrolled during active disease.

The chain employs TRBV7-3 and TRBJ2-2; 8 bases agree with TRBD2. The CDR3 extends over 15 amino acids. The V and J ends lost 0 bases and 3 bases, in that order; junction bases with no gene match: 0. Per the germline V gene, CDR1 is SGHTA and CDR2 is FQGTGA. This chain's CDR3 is CASSLTGGDTGELFF. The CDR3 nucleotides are TGTGCCAGCAGCTTAACCGGGGGGGACACCGGGGAGCTGTTTTTT.

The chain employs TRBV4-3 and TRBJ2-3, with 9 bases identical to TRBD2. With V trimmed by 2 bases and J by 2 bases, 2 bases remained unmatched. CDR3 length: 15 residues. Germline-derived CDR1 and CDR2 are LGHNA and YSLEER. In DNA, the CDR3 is TGCGCCAGCAGCCAAATAGCGGGGGTCACAGATACGCAGTATTTT. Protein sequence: CASSQIAGVTDTQYF.

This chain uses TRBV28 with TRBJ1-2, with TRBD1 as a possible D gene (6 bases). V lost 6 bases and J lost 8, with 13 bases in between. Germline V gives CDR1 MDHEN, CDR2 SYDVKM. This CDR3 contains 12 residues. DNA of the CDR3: TGTGCCAGCAGGACAGGCTCGAGGGGCTACACCTTC. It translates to CASRTGSRGYTF.

The chain's CDR3 is CASSQTSGGSPLHF. The CDR3 nucleotides read TGTGCCAGCAGCCAGACGTCCGGAGGTTCACCCCTCCACTTT. The V gene is TRBV7-3, the J gene TRBJ1-6; D is unresolved. Looked up from germline, CDR1 is SGHTA and CDR2 is FQGTGA. This CDR3 has 14 residues. V lost 5 bases and J 9 bases, leaving 14 bases between the germline ends.

The CDR3 region has the DNA TGTGCCAGCAGCTCTCGAATCAGGGTCGGCGGGGAGCTGTTTTTT. The encoded protein is CASSSRIRVGGELFF. This chain links TRBV11-3 with TRBJ2-2; maybe TRBD1 (5 bases). This CDR3 is built from 15 residues. Trimming left V 4 bases short and J 7 bases short, with 16 bases between. Germline-derived CDR1 and CDR2 are SGHNT and YENEEA. Complete variable domain (other parts from reference TRBV11-3 and TRBJ2-2): EAGVVQSPRYKIIEKKQPVAFWCNPISGHNTLYWYLQNLGQGPELLIRYENEEAVDDSQLPKDRFSAERLKGVDSTLKIQPAELGDSAVYLCASSSRIRVGGELFFGEGSRLTVL.

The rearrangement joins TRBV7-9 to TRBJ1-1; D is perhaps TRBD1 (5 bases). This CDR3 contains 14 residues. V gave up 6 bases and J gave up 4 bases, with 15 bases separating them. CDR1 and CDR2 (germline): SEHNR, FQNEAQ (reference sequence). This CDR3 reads CASSQGESGTEAFF. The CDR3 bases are TGTGCCAGCAGTCAAGGGGAATCTGGCACTGAAGCTTTCTTT.

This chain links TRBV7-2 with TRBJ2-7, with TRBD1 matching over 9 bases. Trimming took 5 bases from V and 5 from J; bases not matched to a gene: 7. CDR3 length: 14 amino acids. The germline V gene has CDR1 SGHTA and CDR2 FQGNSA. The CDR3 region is CASSITGGADEQYF. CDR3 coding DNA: TGTGCCAGCAGCATAACAGGGGGCGCGGACGAGCAGTACTTC. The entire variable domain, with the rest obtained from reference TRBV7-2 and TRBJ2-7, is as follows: GAGVSQSPSNKVTEKGKDVELRCDPISGHTALYWYRQSLGQGLEFLIYFQGNSAPDKSGLPSDRFSAERTGGSVSTLTIQRTQQEDSAVYLCASSITGGADEQYFGPGTRLTVT.

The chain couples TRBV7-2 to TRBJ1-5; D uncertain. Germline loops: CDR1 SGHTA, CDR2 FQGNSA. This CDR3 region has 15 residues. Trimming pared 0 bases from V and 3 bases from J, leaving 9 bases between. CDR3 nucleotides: TGTGCCAGCAGCTTAGCGGCAGGATTCAATCAGCCCCAGCATTTT. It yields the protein CASSLAAGFNQPQHF.

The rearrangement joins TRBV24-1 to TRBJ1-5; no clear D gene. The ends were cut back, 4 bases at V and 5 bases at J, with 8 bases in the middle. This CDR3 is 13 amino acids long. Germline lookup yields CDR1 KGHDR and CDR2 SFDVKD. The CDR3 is CATSDRSDQPQHF. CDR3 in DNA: TGTGCCACCAGTGACAGGTCTGATCAGCCCCAGCATTTT.

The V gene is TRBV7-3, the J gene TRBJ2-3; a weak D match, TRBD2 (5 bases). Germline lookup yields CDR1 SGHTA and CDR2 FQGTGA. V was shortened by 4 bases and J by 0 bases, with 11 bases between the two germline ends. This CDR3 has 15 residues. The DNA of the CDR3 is TGTGCCAGCAGCTCCAAGCGGAGCAGCACAGATACGCAGTATTTT. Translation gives CASSSKRSSTDTQYF.

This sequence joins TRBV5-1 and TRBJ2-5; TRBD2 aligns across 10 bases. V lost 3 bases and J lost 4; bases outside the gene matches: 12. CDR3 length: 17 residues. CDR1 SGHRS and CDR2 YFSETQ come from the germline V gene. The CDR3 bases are TGCGCCAGCAGCTCCCAGGGGAGCGGGAGGGCCGGAGAGACCCAGTACTTC. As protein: CASSSQGSGRAGETQYF.

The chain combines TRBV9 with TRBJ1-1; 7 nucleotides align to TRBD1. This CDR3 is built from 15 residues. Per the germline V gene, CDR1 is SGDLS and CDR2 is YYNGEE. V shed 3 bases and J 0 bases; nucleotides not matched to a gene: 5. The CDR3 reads CASSDGGQMNTEAFF. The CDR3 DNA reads TGTGCCAGCAGCGACGGGGGACAGATGAACACTGAAGCTTTCTTT.

CDR3 sequence: CASSIDRGDYEQYF. The CDR3 region has the DNA TGTGCCAGCAGCATTGACAGGGGGGACTACGAGCAGTACTTC. This chain joins TRBV7-3 and TRBJ2-7, with 9 bases lining up with TRBD1. Germline-derived CDR1 and CDR2 are SGHTA and FQGTGA. The CDR3 length is 14 residues. V dropped 5 bases and J dropped 3; count of bases not matched to a gene: 5.

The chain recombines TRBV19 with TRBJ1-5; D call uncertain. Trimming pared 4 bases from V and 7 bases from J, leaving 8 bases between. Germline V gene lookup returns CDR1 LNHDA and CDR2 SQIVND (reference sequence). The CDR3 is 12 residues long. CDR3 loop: CASSTGRQPQHF. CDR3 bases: TGTGCCAGTAGTACGGGAAGACAGCCCCAGCATTTT.

CDR3 in amino acids: CASSLEVISGNEQFF. For the CDR3, the DNA is TGTGCCAGCAGCTTAGAGGTAATAAGTGGGAATGAGCAGTTCTTC. The chain carries TRBV5-8 and TRBJ2-1; D is ambiguous. V was clipped by 2 bases and J by 7 bases, with 16 bases between them. The CDR3 has 15 residues. Germline V gives CDR1 SGHTS, CDR2 YDEGEE.

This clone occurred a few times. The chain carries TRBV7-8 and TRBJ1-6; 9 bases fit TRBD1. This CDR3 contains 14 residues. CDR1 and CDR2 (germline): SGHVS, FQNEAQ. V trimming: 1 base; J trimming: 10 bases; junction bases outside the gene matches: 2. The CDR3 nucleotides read TGTGCCAGCAGCTTAGGGACAGGGGAATCACCCCTCCACTTT. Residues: CASSLGTGESPLHF.

The CDR3 DNA sequence: TGTGCCAGCAGCGCCCACAGGACCGCTAACTATGGCTACACCTTC. Protein: CASSAHRTANYGYTF. This sequence joins TRBV14 and TRBJ1-2, with D perhaps TRBD1 (5 bases). CDR3 size: 15 residues. The V end was cut by 5 bases, the J end by 0 bases, with 13 bases between. Germline V gene sequence: CDR1 SGHDN, CDR2 FVKESK.

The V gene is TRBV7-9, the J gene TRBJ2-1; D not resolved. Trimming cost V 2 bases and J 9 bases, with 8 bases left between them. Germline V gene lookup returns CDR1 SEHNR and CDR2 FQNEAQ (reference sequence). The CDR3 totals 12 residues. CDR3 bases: TGTGCCAGCAGCTTAAACGGAGTTGAGCAGTTCTTC. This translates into CASSLNGVEQFF.

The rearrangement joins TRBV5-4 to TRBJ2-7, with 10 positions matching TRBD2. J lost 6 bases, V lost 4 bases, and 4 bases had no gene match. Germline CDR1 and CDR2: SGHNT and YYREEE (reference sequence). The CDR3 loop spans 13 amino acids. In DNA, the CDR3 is TGTGCCAGCAGCCCGGGACTAGCGTTCGAGCAGTACTTC. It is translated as CASSPGLAFEQYF.

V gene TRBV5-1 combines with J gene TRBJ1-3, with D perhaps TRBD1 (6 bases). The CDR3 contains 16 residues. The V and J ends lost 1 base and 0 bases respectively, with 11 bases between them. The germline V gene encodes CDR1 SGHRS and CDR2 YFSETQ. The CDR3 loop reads CASSLSGDTSGNTIYF. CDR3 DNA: TGCGCCAGCAGCTTGTCAGGGGACACCTCTGGAAACACCATATATTTT. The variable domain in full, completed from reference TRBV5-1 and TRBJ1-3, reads KAGVTQTPRYLIKTRGQQVTLSCSPISGHRSVSWYQQTPGQGLQFLFEYFSETQRNKGNFPGRFSGRQFSNSRSEMNVSTLELGDSALYLCASSLSGDTSGNTIYFGEGSWLTVV.

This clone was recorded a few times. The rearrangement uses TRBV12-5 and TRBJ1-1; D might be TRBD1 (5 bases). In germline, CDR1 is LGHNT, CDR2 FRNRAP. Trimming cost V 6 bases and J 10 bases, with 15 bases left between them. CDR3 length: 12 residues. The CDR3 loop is CASGQDTPGAFF. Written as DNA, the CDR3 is TGTGCTAGTGGCCAGGACACCCCTGGAGCTTTCTTT.

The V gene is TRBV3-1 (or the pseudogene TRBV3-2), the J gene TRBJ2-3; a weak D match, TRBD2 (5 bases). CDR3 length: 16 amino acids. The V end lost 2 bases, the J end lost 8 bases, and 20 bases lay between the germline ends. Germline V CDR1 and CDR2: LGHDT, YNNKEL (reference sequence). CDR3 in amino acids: CASSQLGLPTAPTQYF. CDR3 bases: TGTGCCAGCAGCCAATTAGGACTCCCCACCGCCCCTACGCAGTATTTT.

The CDR3 nucleotides are TGTGCCAGCAGCCTTGCAGGGGGCGACACTGAAGCTTTCTTT. Protein: CASSLAGGDTEAFF. The chain is built from TRBV3-1 (or the pseudogene TRBV3-2) and TRBJ1-1; 8 bases agree with TRBD1. The germline V gene encodes CDR1 LGHDT and CDR2 YNNKEL (reference sequence). The CDR3 has 14 amino acids. With V trimmed by 4 bases and J by 3 bases, 4 bases remained unmatched.

The CDR3 DNA follows: TGCGCCAGCAGCGTCGACAGGGCCTACTCTGGAAACACCATATATTTT. This translates into CASSVDRAYSGNTIYF. The chain is built from TRBV5-1 and TRBJ1-3; TRBD1 matches 7 bases. This CDR3 spans 16 amino acids. Germline-derived CDR1 and CDR2 are SGHRS and YFSETQ. V was clipped by 4 bases and J by 0 bases; unmatched bases: 7.

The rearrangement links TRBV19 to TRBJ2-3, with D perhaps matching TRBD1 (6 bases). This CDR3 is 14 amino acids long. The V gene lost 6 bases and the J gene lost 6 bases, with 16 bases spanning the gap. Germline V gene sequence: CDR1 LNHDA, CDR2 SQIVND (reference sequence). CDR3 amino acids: CASRPTGARDTQYF. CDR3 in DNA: TGTGCCAGTAGACCGACAGGAGCGAGGGATACGCAGTATTTT.

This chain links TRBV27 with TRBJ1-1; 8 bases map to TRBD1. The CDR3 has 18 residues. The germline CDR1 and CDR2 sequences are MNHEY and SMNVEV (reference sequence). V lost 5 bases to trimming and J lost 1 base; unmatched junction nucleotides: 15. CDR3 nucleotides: TGTGCCAGCAGTGCGAGGACAACAGGGGGTAGGCGGAACACTGAAGCTTTCTTT. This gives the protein CASSARTTGGRRNTEAFF.

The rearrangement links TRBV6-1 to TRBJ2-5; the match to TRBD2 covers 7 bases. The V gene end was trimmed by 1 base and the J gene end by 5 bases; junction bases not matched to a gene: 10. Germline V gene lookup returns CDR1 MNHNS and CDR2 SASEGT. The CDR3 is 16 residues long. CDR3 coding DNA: TGTGCCAGCAGTGAAGGTGGGACGGGGGGATGGGAGACCCAGTACTTC. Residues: CASSEGGTGGWETQYF.